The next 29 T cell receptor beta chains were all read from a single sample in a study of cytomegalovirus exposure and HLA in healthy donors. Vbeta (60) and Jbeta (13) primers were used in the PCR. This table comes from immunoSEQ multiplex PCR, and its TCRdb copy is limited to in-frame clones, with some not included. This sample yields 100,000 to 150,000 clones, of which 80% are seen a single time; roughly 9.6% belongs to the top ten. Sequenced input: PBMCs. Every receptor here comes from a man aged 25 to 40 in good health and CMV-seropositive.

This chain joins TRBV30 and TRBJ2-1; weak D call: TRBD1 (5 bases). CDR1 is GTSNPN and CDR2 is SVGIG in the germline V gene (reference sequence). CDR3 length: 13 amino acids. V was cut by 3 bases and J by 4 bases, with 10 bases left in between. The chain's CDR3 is CAWRRGGYNEQFF. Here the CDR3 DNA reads TGTGCCTGGAGAAGGGGTGGGTACAATGAGCAGTTCTTC. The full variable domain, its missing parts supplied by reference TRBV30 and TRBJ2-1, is SQTIHQWPATLVQPVGSPLSLECTVEGTSNPNLYWYRQAAGRGLQLLFYSVGIGQISSEVPQNLSASRPQDRQFILSSKKLLLSDSGFYLCAWRRGGYNEQFFGPGTRLTVL.

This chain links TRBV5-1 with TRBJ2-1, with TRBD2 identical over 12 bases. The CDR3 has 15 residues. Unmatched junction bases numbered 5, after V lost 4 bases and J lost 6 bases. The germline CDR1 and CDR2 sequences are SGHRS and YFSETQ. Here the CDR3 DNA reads TGCGCCAGCAGCCTGGCTAGCGGGGGGGTCAATGAGCAGTTCTTC. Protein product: CASSLASGGVNEQFF.

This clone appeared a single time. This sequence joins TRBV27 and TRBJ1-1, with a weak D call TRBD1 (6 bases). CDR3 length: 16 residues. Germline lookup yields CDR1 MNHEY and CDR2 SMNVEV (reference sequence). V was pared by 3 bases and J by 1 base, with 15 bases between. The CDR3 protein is CASSLGPGVGNTEAFF. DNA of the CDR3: TGTGCCAGCAGTTTGGGGCCAGGGGTGGGGAACACTGAAGCTTTCTTT.

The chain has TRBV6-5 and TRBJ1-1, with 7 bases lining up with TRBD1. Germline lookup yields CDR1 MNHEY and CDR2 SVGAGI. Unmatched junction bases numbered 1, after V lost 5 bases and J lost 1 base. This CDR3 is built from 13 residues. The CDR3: CASSTGENTEAFF. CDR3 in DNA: TGTGCCAGCAGTACAGGGGAGAACACTGAAGCTTTCTTT.

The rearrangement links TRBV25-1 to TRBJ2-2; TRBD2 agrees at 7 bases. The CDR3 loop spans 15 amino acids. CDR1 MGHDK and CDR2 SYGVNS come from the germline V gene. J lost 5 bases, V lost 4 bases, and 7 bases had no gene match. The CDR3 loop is CASSVSLARTGELFF. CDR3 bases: TGTGCCAGCAGTGTTTCACTAGCGAGGACCGGGGAGCTGTTTTTT.

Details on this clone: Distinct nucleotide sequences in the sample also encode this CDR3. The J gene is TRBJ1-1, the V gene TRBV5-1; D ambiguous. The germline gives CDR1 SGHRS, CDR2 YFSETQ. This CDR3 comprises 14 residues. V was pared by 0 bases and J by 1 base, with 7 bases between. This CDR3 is CASSLGAGNTEAFF. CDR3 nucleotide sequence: TGCGCCAGCAGCTTGGGGGCCGGGAACACTGAAGCTTTCTTT.

As DNA, the CDR3 is TGTGCCAGCAGCTTTCTCGGGGGACAGTCACAATATGGCTACACCTTC. This gives the protein CASSFLGGQSQYGYTF. J is TRBJ1-2 and V is TRBV7-9; 7 nucleotides line up with TRBD1. The germline gives CDR1 SEHNR, CDR2 FQNEAQ (reference sequence). CDR3 length: 16 amino acids. Trimming removed 3 bases from V and 5 bases from J; junction bases left unmatched: 12.

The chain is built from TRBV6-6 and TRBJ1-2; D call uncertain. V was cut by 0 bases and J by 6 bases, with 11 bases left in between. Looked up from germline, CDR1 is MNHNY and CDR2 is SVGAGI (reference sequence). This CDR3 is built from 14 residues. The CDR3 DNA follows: TGTGCCAGCAGTTACTCCGAGGGTGGAAATGGCTACACCTTC. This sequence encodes CASSYSEGGNGYTF.

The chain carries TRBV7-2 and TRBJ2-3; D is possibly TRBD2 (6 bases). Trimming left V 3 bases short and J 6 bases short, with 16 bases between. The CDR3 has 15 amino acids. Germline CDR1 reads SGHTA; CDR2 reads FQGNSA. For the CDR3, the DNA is TGTGCCAGCAGCTTCCTCGAGCGGGTCCAGGATACGCAGTATTTT. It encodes CASSFLERVQDTQYF. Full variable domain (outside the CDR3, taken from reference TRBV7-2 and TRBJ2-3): GAGVSQSPSNKVTEKGKDVELRCDPISGHTALYWYRQSLGQGLEFLIYFQGNSAPDKSGLPSDRFSAERTGGSVSTLTIQRTQQEDSAVYLCASSFLERVQDTQYFGPGTRLTVL.

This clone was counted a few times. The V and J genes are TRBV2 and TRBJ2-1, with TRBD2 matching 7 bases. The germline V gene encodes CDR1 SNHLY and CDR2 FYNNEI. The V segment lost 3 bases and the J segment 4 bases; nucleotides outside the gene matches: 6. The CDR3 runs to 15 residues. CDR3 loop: CASSERGGGYNEQFF. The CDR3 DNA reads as TGTGCCAGCAGTGAGCGTGGGGGGGGATACAATGAGCAGTTCTTC.

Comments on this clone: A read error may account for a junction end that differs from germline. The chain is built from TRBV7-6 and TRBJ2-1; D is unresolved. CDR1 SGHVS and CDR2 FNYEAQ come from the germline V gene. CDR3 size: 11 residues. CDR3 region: CTSSLGIEQFF. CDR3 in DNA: TGTACCAGCAGCTTAGGTATTGAGCAGTTCTTC.

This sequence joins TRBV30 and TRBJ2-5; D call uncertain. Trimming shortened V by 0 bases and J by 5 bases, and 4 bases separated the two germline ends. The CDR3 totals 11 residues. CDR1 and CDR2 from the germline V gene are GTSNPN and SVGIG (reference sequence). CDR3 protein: CAWSVEETQYF. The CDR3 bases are TGTGCCTGGAGTGTAGAGGAGACCCAGTACTTC.

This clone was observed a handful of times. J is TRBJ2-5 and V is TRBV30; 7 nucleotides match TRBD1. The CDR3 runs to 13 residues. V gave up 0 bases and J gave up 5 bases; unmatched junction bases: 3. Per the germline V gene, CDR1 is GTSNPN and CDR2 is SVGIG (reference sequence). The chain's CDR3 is CAWSVGQLETQYF. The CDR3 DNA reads TGTGCCTGGAGTGTGGGACAGTTGGAGACCCAGTACTTC. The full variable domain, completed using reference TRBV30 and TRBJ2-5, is SQTIHQWPATLVQPVGSPLSLECTVEGTSNPNLYWYRQAAGRGLQLLFYSVGIGQISSEVPQNLSASRPQDRQFILSSKKLLLSDSGFYLCAWSVGQLETQYFGPGTRLLVL.

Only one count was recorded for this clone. The CDR3 bases are TGTGCCACCAGCATAGGGGAAGAGACCCAGTACTTC. Translation: CATSIGEETQYF. The chain links TRBV15 to TRBJ2-5; D may be TRBD1 (5 bases). Germline V lookup: CDR1 LNHNV, CDR2 YYDKDF (reference sequence). V dropped 4 bases and J dropped 3 bases, with 6 bases sitting between them. CDR3 size: 12 residues. Full variable domain (rest looked up from reference TRBV15 and TRBJ2-5): DAMVIQNPRYQVTQFGKPVTLSCSQTLNHNVMYWYQQKSSQAPKLLFHYYDKDFNNEADTPDNFQSRRPNTSFCFLDIRSPGLGDTAMYLCATSIGEETQYFGPGTRLLVL.

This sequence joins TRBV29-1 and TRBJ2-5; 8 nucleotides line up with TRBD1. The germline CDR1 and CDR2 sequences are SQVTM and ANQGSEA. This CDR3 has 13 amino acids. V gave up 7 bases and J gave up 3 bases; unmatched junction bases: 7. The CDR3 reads CSAYGQGKETQYF. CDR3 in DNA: TGCAGCGCGTACGGACAGGGAAAAGAGACCCAGTACTTC.

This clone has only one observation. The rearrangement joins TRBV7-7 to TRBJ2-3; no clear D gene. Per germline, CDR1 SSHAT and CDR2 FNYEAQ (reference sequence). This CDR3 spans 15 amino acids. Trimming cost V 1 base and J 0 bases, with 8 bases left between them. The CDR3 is CASSLGELSTDTQYF. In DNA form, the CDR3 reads TGTGCCAGCAGCTTAGGAGAACTTAGCACAGATACGCAGTATTTT.

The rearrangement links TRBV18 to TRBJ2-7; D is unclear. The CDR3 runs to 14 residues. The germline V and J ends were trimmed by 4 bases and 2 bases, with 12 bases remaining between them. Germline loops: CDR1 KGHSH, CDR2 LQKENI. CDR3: CASSLSMWPYEQYF. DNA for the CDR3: TGTGCCAGCTCACTGTCGATGTGGCCCTACGAGCAGTACTTC. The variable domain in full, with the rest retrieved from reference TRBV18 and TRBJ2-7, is NAGVMQNPRHLVRRRGQEARLRCSPMKGHSHVYWYRQLPEEGLKFMVYLQKENIIDESGMPKERFSAEFPKEGPSILRIQQVVRGDSAAYFCASSLSMWPYEQYFGPGTRLTVT.

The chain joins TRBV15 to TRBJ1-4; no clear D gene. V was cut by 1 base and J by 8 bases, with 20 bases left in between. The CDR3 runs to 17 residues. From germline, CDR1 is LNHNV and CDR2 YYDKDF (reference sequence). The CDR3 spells CATSRGGGFPDLEKLFF. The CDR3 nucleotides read TGTGCCACCAGCAGAGGCGGCGGGTTTCCCGATCTAGAAAAACTGTTTTTT.

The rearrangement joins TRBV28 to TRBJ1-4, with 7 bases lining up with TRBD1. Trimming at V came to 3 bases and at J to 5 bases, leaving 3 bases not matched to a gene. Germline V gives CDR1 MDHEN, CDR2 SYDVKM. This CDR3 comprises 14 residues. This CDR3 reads CASSFGTVNEKLFF. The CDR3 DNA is TGTGCCAGCAGTTTCGGGACAGTAAATGAAAAACTGTTTTTT.

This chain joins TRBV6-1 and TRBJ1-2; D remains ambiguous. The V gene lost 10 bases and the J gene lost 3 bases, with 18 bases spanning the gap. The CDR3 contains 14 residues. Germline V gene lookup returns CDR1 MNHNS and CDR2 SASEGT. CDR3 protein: CATGPGRGYYGYTF. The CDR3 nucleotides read TGTGCCACCGGACCGGGGAGAGGATACTATGGCTACACCTTC.

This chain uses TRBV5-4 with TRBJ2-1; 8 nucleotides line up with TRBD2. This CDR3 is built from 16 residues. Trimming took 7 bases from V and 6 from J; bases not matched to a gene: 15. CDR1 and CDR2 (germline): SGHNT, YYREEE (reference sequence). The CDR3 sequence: CASASKRGPLGNEQFF. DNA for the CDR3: TGTGCCAGCGCCTCCAAGCGGGGGCCCCTCGGCAATGAGCAGTTCTTC.

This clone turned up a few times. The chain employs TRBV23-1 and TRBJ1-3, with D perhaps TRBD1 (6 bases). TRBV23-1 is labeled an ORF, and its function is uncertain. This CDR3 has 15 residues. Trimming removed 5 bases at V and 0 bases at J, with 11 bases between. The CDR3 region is CASSCTGCSGNTIYF. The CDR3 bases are TGCGCCAGCAGTTGTACAGGGTGCTCTGGAAACACCATATATTTT.

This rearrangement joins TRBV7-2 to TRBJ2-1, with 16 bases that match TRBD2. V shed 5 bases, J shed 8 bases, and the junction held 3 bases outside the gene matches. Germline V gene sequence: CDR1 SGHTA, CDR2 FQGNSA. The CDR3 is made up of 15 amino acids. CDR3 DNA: TGTGCCAGCAGCCCGGGACTAGCGGGGGGGTATGAGCAGTTCTTC. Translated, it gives CASSPGLAGGYEQFF.

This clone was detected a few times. CDR3 loop: CASSPTYGQGQETQYF. Written as DNA, the CDR3 is TGCGCCAGCAGCCCTACCTATGGACAGGGGCAAGAGACCCAGTACTTC. This rearrangement joins TRBV5-1 to TRBJ2-5; TRBD1 aligns across 9 bases. CDR1 and CDR2 (germline): SGHRS, YFSETQ. This CDR3 has 16 amino acids. The V segment lost 4 bases and the J segment 2 bases; nucleotides outside the gene matches: 9.

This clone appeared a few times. In DNA, the CDR3 is TGCAGCGTTTTCGGAACTAGCGGGTATACGCAGTATTTT. It codes for CSVFGTSGYTQYF. The V and J genes are TRBV29-1 and TRBJ2-3; TRBD2 agrees at 9 bases. Unmatched junction bases numbered 7, after V lost 5 bases and J lost 7 bases. In germline, CDR1 is SQVTM, CDR2 ANQGSEA. The CDR3 consists of 13 residues.

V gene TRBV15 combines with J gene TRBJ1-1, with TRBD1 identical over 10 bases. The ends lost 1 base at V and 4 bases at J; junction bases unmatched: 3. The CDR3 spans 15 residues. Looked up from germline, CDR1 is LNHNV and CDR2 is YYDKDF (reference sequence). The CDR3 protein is CATSRGDRGITEAFF. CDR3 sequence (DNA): TGTGCCACCAGCAGAGGGGACAGGGGAATCACTGAAGCTTTCTTT.

In nucleotides, the CDR3 is TGTGCCAGCAGTGAAGCTCGTTGGGACAGTCCGACTAGCTCCTACGAGCAGTACTTC. Protein product: CASSEARWDSPTSSYEQYF. The chain combines TRBV2 with TRBJ2-7, with D possibly being TRBD1 (7 bases). Trimming pared 0 bases from V and 0 bases from J, leaving 21 bases between. CDR3 length equals 19 residues. Germline CDR1 reads SNHLY; CDR2 reads FYNNEI.

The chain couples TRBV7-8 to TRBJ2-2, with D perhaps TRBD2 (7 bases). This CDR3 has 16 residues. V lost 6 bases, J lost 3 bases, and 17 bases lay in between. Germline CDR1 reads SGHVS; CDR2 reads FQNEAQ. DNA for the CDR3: TGTGCCAGCAGGCTAGGGGGGGCTGGGTACACCGGGGAGCTGTTTTTT. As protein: CASRLGGAGYTGELFF.

This chain's CDR3 is CASSVGAGYQPQHF. CDR3 coding DNA: TGTGCCAGCAGCGTAGGAGCGGGATATCAGCCCCAGCATTTT. V and J are TRBV9 and TRBJ1-5; D remains unclear. Looked up from germline, CDR1 is SGDLS and CDR2 is YYNGEE. V was cut by 0 bases and J by 5 bases, with 9 bases left in between. The CDR3 is made up of 14 amino acids. The full variable domain, its missing parts supplied by reference TRBV9 and TRBJ1-5, is DSGVTQTPKHLITATGQRVTLRCSPRSGDLSVYWYQQSLDQGLQFLIQYYNGEERAKGNILERFSAQQFPDLHSELNLSSLELGDSALYFCASSVGAGYQPQHFGDGTRLSIL.